What follows is one T cell receptor (beta chain) and its context. Germline CDR1 SEHNR, CDR2 FQNEAQ (reference sequence). CDR3 length equals 11 residues. Trimming took off 5 bases at V and 2 bases at J, with 3 bases between the two ends. The data are from a study of blood T cell repertoires in COVID-19. Study-wide background: Material from acute and convalescent COVID-19 was sourced from the United States, Italy and Spain. Nucleic acid was either cDNA or gDNA, and it came from T cells, B-cell-depleted T cells, or PBMCs.

As processed by the authors: Using reference gene primer amplification, nucleated cell counts were estimated. Clones were sequenced by immunoSEQ multiplex PCR, and TCRdb holds only the in-frame ones, with some missing. The DNA gave D and trimming, while V, J and clone size come from that table. The sample holds some 150,000 clones, about 86% seen once. Material: peripheral blood. V usage is TRBV7-9 and J usage is TRBJ2-5; no definite D call. This sequence was found in an older woman with acute or convalescent COVID-19. The CDR3 DNA reads TGTGCCAGCAGCCTACAAGAGACCCAGTACTTC. Its translation is CASSLQETQYF.